This T cell receptor beta chain originates from a study of chemoradiotherapy in HPV16-positive cancers. Overall study: Functional T-cell assays on two HPV16-positive patients' cells defined candidate HPV-specific clones and common TCR motifs. Regarding the study as a whole: During treatment, candidate HPV-specific clones and E7-related motifs expanded in tumor. Only a couple of HPV16-positive patients supplied the functional HPV-specificity definition.

This clone was seen a few times. Its target is unknown. Some clones are missing from TCRdb's copy, which holds only in-frame ones; the method was immunoSEQ multiplex PCR. The repertoire holds fewer than 20,000 clones, with roughly 89% as singletons. J was trimmed by 4 bases and V by 3 bases; bases with no gene match: 7. This CDR3 is built from 15 residues. The germline V gene encodes CDR1 MNHNS and CDR2 SASEGT. Repeated repertoire sampling spanned the course of chemoradiotherapy. This receptor was identified in a human donor with HPV-associated anogenital cancer. The chain employs TRBV6-1 and TRBJ2-5, with 8 bases identical to TRBD1. The sequences come from blood, collected from a patient who underwent chemoradiotherapy. The CDR3 DNA sequence: TGTGCCAGCAGTGAGAACAGGGGGTCGGGAGAGACCCAGTACTTC. This codes for CASSENRGSGETQYF.